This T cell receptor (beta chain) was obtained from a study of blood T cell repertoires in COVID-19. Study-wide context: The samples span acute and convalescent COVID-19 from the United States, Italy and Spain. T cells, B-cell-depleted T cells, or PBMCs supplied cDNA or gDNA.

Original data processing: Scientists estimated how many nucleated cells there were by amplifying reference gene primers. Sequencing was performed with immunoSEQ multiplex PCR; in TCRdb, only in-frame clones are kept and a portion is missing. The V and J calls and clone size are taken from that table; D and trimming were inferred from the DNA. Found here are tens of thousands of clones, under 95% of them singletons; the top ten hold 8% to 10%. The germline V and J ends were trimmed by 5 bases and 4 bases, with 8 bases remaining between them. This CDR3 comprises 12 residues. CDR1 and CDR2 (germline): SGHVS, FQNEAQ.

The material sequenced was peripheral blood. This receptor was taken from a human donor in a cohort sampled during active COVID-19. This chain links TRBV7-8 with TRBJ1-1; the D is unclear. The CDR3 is CASSPRGTEAFF. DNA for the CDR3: TGTGCCAGCAGCCCTCGGGGCACTGAAGCTTTCTTT.